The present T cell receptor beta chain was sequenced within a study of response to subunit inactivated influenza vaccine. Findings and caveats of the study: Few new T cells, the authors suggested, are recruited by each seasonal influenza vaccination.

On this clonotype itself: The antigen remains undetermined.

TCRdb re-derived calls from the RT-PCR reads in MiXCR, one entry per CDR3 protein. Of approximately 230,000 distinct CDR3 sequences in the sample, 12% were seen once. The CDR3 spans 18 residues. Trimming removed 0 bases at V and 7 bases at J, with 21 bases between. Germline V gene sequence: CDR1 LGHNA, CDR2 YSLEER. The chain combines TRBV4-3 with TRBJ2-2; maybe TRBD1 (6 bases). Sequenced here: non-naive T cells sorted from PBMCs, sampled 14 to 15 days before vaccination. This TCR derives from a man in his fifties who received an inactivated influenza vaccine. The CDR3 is CASSQEPGRGTKHGELFF. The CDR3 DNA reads TGCGCCAGCAGCCAAGAACCGGGCAGGGGTACCAAGCACGGGGAGCTGTTTTTT.